This T cell receptor beta chain was sequenced for a study of blood T cells in healthy people across ages. With a J-beta primer mix and a sample-barcoded 5' primer, a second PCR ran about 7 to 11 cycles. One entry per CDR3 protein results from TCRdb running MiXCR on the 5' RACE reads. This table has some 1,000,000 distinct CDR3 sequences, under 30% appearing once. The CDR3 is 15 residues long. V was clipped by 7 bases and J by 4 bases, with 17 bases between them. In addition, the sample was reused for a study of T cells of mothers and their children. This second study notes: No T cell clones of persistent microchimeric origin were detected.

Material for sequencing was blood. The V call is TRBV12-3 or TRBV12-4, the J call TRBJ2-1; D possibly matches TRBD1 or TRBD2 (6 bases each). This sequence originates from a girl aged 2 to 9 in good health. CDR3 nucleotides: TGTGCCAGCACCGAGGTGGGGGGCCCTTACAATGAGCAGTTCTTC. Translating it yields CASTEVGGPYNEQFF.